These T cell receptor beta chains were read from a single sample in a study of T cell responses to AZD1222 COVID-19 vaccine. Clones were read by immunoSEQ multiplex PCR, and TCRdb kept only the in-frame ones, dropping some. This table holds about 150,000 clones, 89% found once. The sample in question was peripheral blood, obtained on day 0 of AZD1222 vaccination. These receptors were taken from an adult in good health. CDR3s include the opening cysteine and the closing phenylalanine or tryptophan. The D gene is left open where the match is weak. Clone size is stated in some rows and not others, as once, few, many or a class when expanded.

j_call: TRBJ1-1; v_call: TRBV28; clone_size: .; d_call: .; cdr3_nt: TGTGCCAGCAGTTTGGCGGGGGCTGGAACGTCCACTGAAGCTTTCTTT; cdr3_aa: CASSLAGAGTSTEAFF
j_call: TRBJ2-1; v_call: TRBV18; clone_size: .; d_call: TRBD2; cdr3_nt: TGTGCCAGCTCACCACTTGCGGGAGGGACCCTGAGTGAGCAGTTCTTC; cdr3_aa: CASSPLAGGTLSEQFF
j_call: TRBJ1-1; v_call: TRBV5-1; clone_size: .; d_call: TRBD1; cdr3_nt: TGCGCCAGCAGCTTCACAGGGGTTTATTCTATGAACACTGAAGCTTTCTTT; cdr3_aa: CASSFTGVYSMNTEAFF
j_call: TRBJ2-7; v_call: TRBV28; clone_size: .; d_call: .; cdr3_nt: TGTGCATCCGGGGGGCGTATGGACGAGCAGTACTTC; cdr3_aa: CASGGRMDEQYF
j_call: TRBJ2-1; v_call: TRBV5-1; clone_size: .; d_call: .; cdr3_nt: TGCGCCAGCAGCTTGGGGGGGCCCGGTTCCAATGAGCAGTTCTTC; cdr3_aa: CASSLGGPGSNEQFF
j_call: TRBJ2-6; v_call: TRBV4-2; clone_size: many; d_call: .; cdr3_nt: TGTGCCAGCAGCCAAGGAAACCCAGACTCTGGGGCCAACGTCCTGACTTTC; cdr3_aa: CASSQGNPDSGANVLTF
j_call: TRBJ1-2; v_call: TRBV18; clone_size: .; d_call: .; cdr3_nt: TGTGCCAGCTCCCCGCAGGGAGATAACGGCTACACCTTC; cdr3_aa: CASSPQGDNGYTF
j_call: TRBJ1-1; v_call: TRBV29-1; clone_size: once; d_call: TRBD1; cdr3_nt: TGCAGCGTTGTGGACAGGGGAGGGGTCGCCCTTGGACCCAACACTGAAGCTTTCTTT; cdr3_aa: CSVVDRGGVALGPNTEAFF
j_call: TRBJ1-1; v_call: TRBV30; clone_size: .; d_call: .; cdr3_nt: TGTGCCTGGAGTACCACTGAAGGCACTGAAGCTTTCTTT; cdr3_aa: CAWSTTEGTEAFF
j_call: TRBJ2-7; v_call: TRBV5-5; clone_size: .; d_call: .; cdr3_nt: TGTGCCAGCAGCTTGTTCGGGGACCCCTACGAGCAGTACTTC; cdr3_aa: CASSLFGDPYEQYF
j_call: TRBJ2-1; v_call: TRBV4-1; clone_size: .; d_call: .; cdr3_nt: TGCGCCAGCAGCCAGGGGACCGCGCAGCGGACCAATGAGCAGTTCTTC; cdr3_aa: CASSQGTAQRTNEQFF
j_call: TRBJ2-5; v_call: TRBV7-2; clone_size: .; d_call: TRBD2; cdr3_nt: TGTGCCAGCAGCCTGGGACTAGCGGGACAGGCAGAGACCCAGTACTTC; cdr3_aa: CASSLGLAGQAETQYF
j_call: TRBJ1-1; v_call: TRBV18; clone_size: .; d_call: .; cdr3_nt: TGTGCCAGCTCACCGACGAATCTAGGTAGGGTGGGAAAAAACACTGAAGCTTTCTTT; cdr3_aa: CASSPTNLGRVGKNTEAFF
j_call: TRBJ1-1; v_call: TRBV5-1; clone_size: once; d_call: .; cdr3_nt: TGCGCCAGCAGCGCCCACGAGTCGACAGCCACTGAAGCTTTCTTT; cdr3_aa: CASSAHESTATEAFF
j_call: TRBJ1-2; v_call: TRBV9; clone_size: .; d_call: .; cdr3_nt: TGTGCCAGCAGCGCCACAGGCCCGGGCTACACCTTC; cdr3_aa: CASSATGPGYTF
j_call: TRBJ1-1; v_call: TRBV28; clone_size: .; d_call: .; cdr3_nt: TGTGCCAGCATTTGGGGTATCGGGGGAGGTGAAGCTTTCTTT; cdr3_aa: CASIWGIGGGEAFF
j_call: TRBJ1-2; v_call: TRBV9; clone_size: .; d_call: TRBD1; cdr3_nt: TGTGCCAGCACCCCAACGACAGGGCCTTTTTATGGCTACACCTTC; cdr3_aa: CASTPTTGPFYGYTF
j_call: TRBJ2-7; v_call: TRBV29-1; clone_size: .; d_call: TRBD2; cdr3_nt: TGCAGCGTTGACGGGAGGGACTACGAGCAGTACTTC; cdr3_aa: CSVDGRDYEQYF
j_call: TRBJ1-6; v_call: TRBV19; clone_size: .; d_call: .; cdr3_nt: TGTGCCAGTAGACCAGACAGGAGCTCCTATAATTCACCCCTCCACTTT; cdr3_aa: CASRPDRSSYNSPLHF
j_call: TRBJ1-6; v_call: TRBV28; clone_size: .; d_call: .; cdr3_nt: TGTGCCAGCAGTTTACGGGGGAATTCACCCCTCCACTTT; cdr3_aa: CASSLRGNSPLHF
j_call: TRBJ2-3; v_call: TRBV18; clone_size: .; d_call: .; cdr3_nt: TGTGCCAGCTCACGATCCGTGGATACGCAGTATTTT; cdr3_aa: CASSRSVDTQYF
j_call: TRBJ1-4; v_call: TRBV28; clone_size: .; d_call: TRBD1; cdr3_nt: TGTGCCAGCAGTCGGGACAGGTCGCGTGAAAAACTGTTTTTT; cdr3_aa: CASSRDRSREKLFF
j_call: TRBJ1-5; v_call: TRBV6-5; clone_size: few; d_call: .; cdr3_nt: TGTGCCAGCATTCGAGACACACACCGCAATCAGCCCCAGCATTTT; cdr3_aa: CASIRDTHRNQPQHF
j_call: TRBJ1-2; v_call: TRBV7-2; clone_size: .; d_call: .; cdr3_nt: TGTGCCAGCAGCCCTGGGGTAGCCCGTAACTATGGCTACACCTTC; cdr3_aa: CASSPGVARNYGYTF
j_call: TRBJ1-5; v_call: TRBV23-1; clone_size: once; d_call: TRBD1; cdr3_nt: TGCGCCAGCAGTCAATTTGGGACAGGGGCCACGAATCAGCCCCAGCATTTT; cdr3_aa: CASSQFGTGATNQPQHF
j_call: TRBJ1-1; v_call: TRBV11-1; clone_size: .; d_call: .; cdr3_nt: TGTGCCAGCAGCTTAAGAGGAGAAGCTTTCTTT; cdr3_aa: CASSLRGEAFF
j_call: TRBJ1-1; v_call: TRBV18; clone_size: .; d_call: .; cdr3_nt: TGTGCCAGCTCCGGCCGCCGGGGACCGATTACTGAAGCTTTCTTT; cdr3_aa: CASSGRRGPITEAFF
j_call: TRBJ2-7; v_call: TRBV7-3; clone_size: .; d_call: .; cdr3_nt: TGTGCCAGCAGCCCCGGCTCTCTCTCCTACGAGCAGTACTTC; cdr3_aa: CASSPGSLSYEQYF
j_call: TRBJ1-1; v_call: TRBV4-3; clone_size: .; d_call: .; cdr3_nt: TGCGCCAGCAGCCAAGATGCTCTGACGGCAAACGTCGAAGCTTTCTTT; cdr3_aa: CASSQDALTANVEAFF
j_call: TRBJ1-2; v_call: TRBV5-1; clone_size: few; d_call: .; cdr3_nt: TGCGCCAGCAGCGGTTCCTATGGCTACACCTTC; cdr3_aa: CASSGSYGYTF
j_call: TRBJ2-1; v_call: TRBV12-3/TRBV12-4; clone_size: .; d_call: .; cdr3_nt: TGTGCCAGCAGCCGTGAAAATGAGCAGTTCTTC; cdr3_aa: CASSRENEQFF
j_call: TRBJ2-1; v_call: TRBV29-1; clone_size: .; d_call: .; cdr3_nt: TGCAGCGTTGGGAACCCACGAGCGGAGCAGTTCTTC; cdr3_aa: CSVGNPRAEQFF
j_call: TRBJ2-3; v_call: TRBV7-3; clone_size: .; d_call: .; cdr3_nt: TGTGCCAGCAGCTTAACGTCGGGTGGCGCAGATACGCAGTATTTT; cdr3_aa: CASSLTSGGADTQYF
j_call: TRBJ1-6; v_call: TRBV7-2; clone_size: .; d_call: .; cdr3_nt: TGTGCCAGCAGCTGGGGGAGCAATTCACCCCTCCACTTT; cdr3_aa: CASSWGSNSPLHF
j_call: TRBJ2-7; v_call: TRBV11-2; clone_size: .; d_call: TRBD2; cdr3_nt: TGTGCCAGCAGCTTTCGGGACTACTCCTACGAGCAGTACTTC; cdr3_aa: CASSFRDYSYEQYF
j_call: TRBJ1-1; v_call: TRBV6-5; clone_size: .; d_call: .; cdr3_nt: TGTGCCAGCAGTTACGATGGTTACACTGAAGCTTTCTTT; cdr3_aa: CASSYDGYTEAFF
j_call: TRBJ1-5; v_call: TRBV6-4; clone_size: .; d_call: .; cdr3_nt: TGTGCCAGCAGTCAGGGGACTAATCAGCCCCAGCATTTT; cdr3_aa: CASSQGTNQPQHF
j_call: TRBJ2-7; v_call: TRBV6-5; clone_size: .; d_call: .; cdr3_nt: TGTGCCAGCAGCCTCGGGACCACCTTTTCCTACGAGCAGTACTTC; cdr3_aa: CASSLGTTFSYEQYF
j_call: TRBJ1-2; v_call: TRBV18; clone_size: .; d_call: .; cdr3_nt: TGTGCCAGCTCTTTCCCGGGACACCTCTCCGCGTACTATGGCTACACCTTC; cdr3_aa: CASSFPGHLSAYYGYTF
j_call: TRBJ1-1; v_call: TRBV4-1; clone_size: .; d_call: .; cdr3_nt: TGCGCCAGCAGCCAACCACGTCAGGGCGTGAACACTGAAGCTTTCTTT; cdr3_aa: CASSQPRQGVNTEAFF
j_call: TRBJ1-1; v_call: TRBV6-2/TRBV6-3; clone_size: .; d_call: TRBD1; cdr3_nt: TGTGCCAGCAGTTTGGGACAGTCGAACACTGAAGCTTTCTTT; cdr3_aa: CASSLGQSNTEAFF
j_call: TRBJ1-2; v_call: TRBV7-9; clone_size: .; d_call: .; cdr3_nt: TGTGCCAGCAGCTTAGCGGTGATAGGGCTTGGCTACACCTTC; cdr3_aa: CASSLAVIGLGYTF
j_call: TRBJ2-7; v_call: TRBV6-1; clone_size: .; d_call: .; cdr3_nt: TGTGCCAGCAGTGACCGCGGGACAACGAATTACGAGCAGTACTTC; cdr3_aa: CASSDRGTTNYEQYF
j_call: TRBJ2-7; v_call: TRBV7-3; clone_size: .; d_call: .; cdr3_nt: TGTGCCAGCAGCCCAGGAGGGGCCTACGAGCAGTACTTC; cdr3_aa: CASSPGGAYEQYF
j_call: TRBJ2-7; v_call: TRBV20-1; clone_size: once; d_call: .; cdr3_nt: TGCAGTGCACTGGACTACTACGAGCAGTACTTC; cdr3_aa: CSALDYYEQYF
j_call: TRBJ1-5; v_call: TRBV15; clone_size: .; d_call: TRBD1; cdr3_nt: TGTGCCACCAGCTCACACAGGGGCCAGCCCCAGCATTTT; cdr3_aa: CATSSHRGQPQHF
j_call: TRBJ2-3; v_call: TRBV29-1; clone_size: .; d_call: .; cdr3_nt: TGCAGCGTTGCGGGGCTCACAGATACGCAGTATTTT; cdr3_aa: CSVAGLTDTQYF
j_call: TRBJ1-1; v_call: TRBV7-3; clone_size: .; d_call: .; cdr3_nt: TGTGCCAGCAGCTTAACGGGTAGGCTGGGCTGGAACACTGAAGCTTTCTTT; cdr3_aa: CASSLTGRLGWNTEAFF
j_call: TRBJ1-2; v_call: TRBV6-2/TRBV6-3; clone_size: .; d_call: .; cdr3_nt: TGTGCCAGCAGTGACGTTTATGGCTACACCTTC; cdr3_aa: CASSDVYGYTF
j_call: TRBJ1-5; v_call: TRBV25-1; clone_size: .; d_call: .; cdr3_nt: TGTGCCAGCAAATGCCCCCCGGGGTATGCTCAGCCCCAGCATTTT; cdr3_aa: CASKCPPGYAQPQHF
j_call: TRBJ2-1; v_call: TRBV6-5; clone_size: .; d_call: .; cdr3_nt: TGTGCCAGCAGTCGTTACAATGAGCAGTTCTTC; cdr3_aa: CASSRYNEQFF
j_call: TRBJ1-3; v_call: TRBV28; clone_size: .; d_call: .; cdr3_nt: TGTGCCAGCAAATTCTGCGACAGTGATTCTGGAAACACCATATATTTT; cdr3_aa: CASKFCDSDSGNTIYF